Presented here are 12 T cell receptor beta chains from one specimen sequenced in a study of lymphopenia after photon versus proton radiotherapy. Sequencing used immunoSEQ multiplex PCR; TCRdb keeps in-frame clones, though not all of them. The sample holds 20,000 to 25,000 clones; 85% to 95% are singletons and the top ten take roughly a tenth. Specimen: peripheral blood, collected from a patient treated with proton-based radiotherapy. Receptors were obtained from a woman in her 70s with pancreatic cancer. Some clones in this sample may be carry-over from other donors' samples.

The chain combines TRBV7-9 with TRBJ2-7, with D perhaps TRBD2 (6 bases). Germline values: CDR1 SEHNR, CDR2 FQNEAQ (reference sequence). The CDR3 sequence is 14 residues long. The V end lost 4 bases, the J end lost 2 bases, and 12 bases lay between the germline ends. CDR3: CASSSSTRTYEQYF. CDR3 bases: TGTGCCAGCAGCTCCTCGACTAGAACCTACGAGCAGTACTTC.

This clone was recorded only once. The rearrangement joins TRBV9 to TRBJ1-5; TRBD1 matches 10 bases. The V gene's germline CDR1 is SGDLS and CDR2 YYNGEE. With 4 bases clipped from V and 6 bases from J, the junction kept 4 bases outside the gene matches. The CDR3 loop spans 14 amino acids. CDR3 protein: CASSPDRGGQPQHF. Written as DNA, the CDR3 is TGTGCCAGCAGCCCGGACAGGGGGGGTCAGCCCCAGCATTTT.

The chain recombines TRBV6-6 with TRBJ1-2; unclear D gene. Germline CDR1 MNHNY, CDR2 SVGAGI (reference sequence). Trimming shortened V by 2 bases and J by 0 bases, and 10 bases separated the two germline ends. The CDR3 totals 15 residues. The CDR3 here is CASSYRSGTNYGYTF. In DNA, the CDR3 is TGTGCCAGCAGTTACCGAAGCGGTACTAACTATGGCTACACCTTC.

V is TRBV6-1 and J is TRBJ2-1; weak D call: TRBD2 (8 bases). V was clipped by 3 bases and J by 6 bases, with 15 bases between them. This CDR3 is 15 amino acids long. Germline V gene data show CDR1 as MNHNS and CDR2 as SASEGT. Written as DNA, the CDR3 is TGTGCCAGCAGTGAGACAGGGCGGGGGGCCAATGAGCAGTTCTTC. Translating gives CASSETGRGANEQFF.

The chain combines TRBV2 with TRBJ2-7, with 11 bases aligning to TRBD2. The CDR3 runs 14 residues. Germline V gives CDR1 SNHLY, CDR2 FYNNEI. Trimming took 8 bases from V and 4 from J; bases not matched to a gene: 7. This CDR3 is CASGKTSGTYEQYF. The CDR3 DNA reads as TGTGCCAGCGGGAAGACTAGCGGGACATACGAGCAGTACTTC. The entire variable domain, with the rest obtained from reference TRBV2 and TRBJ2-7, is as follows: EPEVTQTPSHQVTQMGQEVILRCVPISNHLYFYWYRQILGQKVEFLVSFYNNEISEKSEIFDDQFSVERPDGSNFTLKIRSTKLEDSAMYFCASGKTSGTYEQYFGPGTRLTVT.

This chain uses TRBV28 with TRBJ1-1, with D possibly matching TRBD1 (5 bases). The CDR3 is 15 residues long. The V gene's germline CDR1 is MDHEN and CDR2 SYDVKM. Trimming removed 7 bases from V and 5 bases from J, with 20 bases in between. The DNA of the CDR3 is TGTGCCAGCACTCCATCGACAGTCTCCAGGACTGAAGCTTTCTTT. Residues: CASTPSTVSRTEAFF.

The J gene is TRBJ2-1, the V gene TRBV19; the match to TRBD1 covers 9 bases. This CDR3 is 17 amino acids long. Germline CDR1 and CDR2: LNHDA and SQIVND (reference sequence). After removal of 2 bases from V and 1 base from J, the junction contained 6 bases not matched to a gene. The CDR3 here is CASSIKADRGSYNEQFF. In nucleotides, the CDR3 is TGTGCCAGTAGTATAAAAGCCGACAGGGGGTCCTACAATGAGCAGTTCTTC. The variable domain in full, completed from reference TRBV19 and TRBJ2-1, reads DGGITQSPKYLFRKEGQNVTLSCEQNLNHDAMYWYRQDPGQGLRLIYYSQIVNDFQKGDIAEGYSVSREKKESFPLTVTSAQKNPTAFYLCASSIKADRGSYNEQFFGPGTRLTVL.

The chain is built from TRBV5-1 and TRBJ2-7, with 11 positions matching TRBD1. This CDR3 comprises 15 residues. J was trimmed by 4 bases and V by 3 bases; bases with no gene match: 6. From germline, CDR1 is SGHRS and CDR2 YFSETQ. CDR3 region: CASSSGQGALYEQYF. CDR3 in DNA: TGCGCCAGCAGCTCAGGACAGGGGGCTCTGTACGAGCAGTACTTC.

This chain uses TRBV28 with TRBJ2-1; D gene uncertain. Looked up from germline, CDR1 is MDHEN and CDR2 is SYDVKM. The ends were cut back, 8 bases at V and 10 bases at J, with 12 bases in the middle. The CDR3 has 11 amino acids. This chain's CDR3 is CASSRLGEQFF. In DNA form, the CDR3 reads TGTGCCAGCTCCCGACTTGGGGAGCAGTTCTTC.

This chain uses TRBV7-2 with TRBJ2-4, with TRBD1 identical over 9 bases. Germline V gene sequence: CDR1 SGHTA, CDR2 FQGNSA. CDR3 length: 16 amino acids. V shed 5 bases, J shed 9 bases, and the junction held 14 bases outside the gene matches. The CDR3 loop reads CASSPRDREFLGIQYF. Written as DNA, the CDR3 is TGTGCCAGCAGCCCCCGGGACAGGGAATTTTTGGGCATTCAGTACTTC.

This clone was recorded once. The J gene is TRBJ2-3, the V gene TRBV4-3; tentatively, D is TRBD1 (5 bases). The CDR3 extends over 14 amino acids. V shed 1 base and J shed 4 bases, with 9 bases lying between them. Germline-derived CDR1 and CDR2 are LGHNA and YSLEER. CDR3: CASSQVRGADTQYF. The CDR3 DNA sequence: TGCGCCAGCAGCCAAGTAAGGGGTGCAGATACGCAGTATTTT.

The gene calls are TRBV4-1 and TRBJ2-7, with 8 bases fitting TRBD1. Germline V lookup: CDR1 MGHRA, CDR2 YSYEKL. J was trimmed by 3 bases and V by 1 base; bases with no gene match: 17. The CDR3 is 19 residues long. The CDR3, as DNA: TGCGCCAGCAGCCAAGGGTCCGCATCGGGACAGGTGAAGCGCTACGAGCAGTACTTC. Protein: CASSQGSASGQVKRYEQYF.